The rows below give T cell receptor beta chains drawn from one sample of a study of T cell changes during pregnancy in multiple sclerosis. Using immunoSEQ multiplex PCR, the repertoire was profiled, and TCRdb retains in-frame clones only, with some absent. The profile shows some 60,000 clones, just over 90% of them singletons. This specimen was peripheral blood, taken in the first trimester of pregnancy. The origin of the receptors is a female donor in good health, enrolled as a control in a pregnancy study. The CDR3 runs from the conserved cysteine through the conserved F or W. D genes are given only for firm matches. Where a row states a size, it is once, few, many or the class of an expanded clone; other rows omit it.

-,TRBJ1-6,TRBV5-6,-,TGTGCCAGCAGCCACACAGATAATTCACCCCTCCACTTT,CASSHTDNSPLHF
TRBD2,TRBJ2-1,TRBV7-8,-,TGTGCCAGCAGCTTACGGGGGGTCGATGAGCAGTTCTTC,CASSLRGVDEQFF
-,TRBJ1-1,TRBV5-1,-,TGCGCCAGCTCTAAGGGGAATGGTGAAGCTTTCTTT,CASSKGNGEAFF
-,TRBJ2-2,TRBV30,-,TGTGCCTGGAGTGTCGGGCTAGCTCTAGGGACCGGGGAGCTGTTTTTT,CAWSVGLALGTGELFF
-,TRBJ2-2,TRBV4-1,-,TGCGCCAGCAGCCAAGATAATCAGGGGACCGGGGAGCTGTTTTTT,CASSQDNQGTGELFF
-,TRBJ2-3,TRBV7-9,-,TGTGCCAGCAGCTTAGAGCGGATTAGCACAGATACGCAGTATTTT,CASSLERISTDTQYF
-,TRBJ2-7,TRBV6-1,medium-sized,TGTGCCAGCAGTGTCGCCCAGGACAGTACCTACGAGCAGTACTTC,CASSVAQDSTYEQYF
-,TRBJ2-5,TRBV10-3,-,TGTGCCATCAGTGGCGTACCGGGGGAGACGGTGGCCCAGTACTTC,CAISGVPGETVAQYF
TRBD2,TRBJ2-1,TRBV7-6,-,TGTGCCAGCAGCTCGCACACTAGCGGGGCTAGCTCCTACAATGAGCAGTTCTTC,CASSSHTSGASSYNEQFF
-,TRBJ2-6,TRBV28,-,TGTGCCAGCAACTCAGGGGCTCTCTCTGGGGCCAACGTCCTGACTTTC,CASNSGALSGANVLTF
TRBD1,TRBJ2-2,TRBV6-4,-,TGTGCCAGCTCCTGGGACAGGGACAGAAGCACCGGGGAGCTGTTTTTT,CASSWDRDRSTGELFF
-,TRBJ2-3,TRBV18,-,TGTGCCAGCTCACCACTCTCGGGGGGCGGCACAGATACGCAGTATTTT,CASSPLSGGGTDTQYF
-,TRBJ2-7,TRBV6-1,-,TGTGCCAGCAGTGAAGTCCAGTTAGAAGGGGCCTACGAGCAGTACTTC,CASSEVQLEGAYEQYF
-,TRBJ2-1,TRBV27,-,TGTGCCAGCAGTTTTGGCAGGTTGGGTGAGCAGTTCTTC,CASSFGRLGEQFF
-,TRBJ2-7,TRBV9,-,TGTGCCAGCAGCGCTGGTACTACCTACGAGCAGTACTTC,CASSAGTTYEQYF
-,TRBJ2-7,TRBV29-1,-,TGCAGCGCGGGTCCCAGCTCCTACGAGCAGTACTTC,CSAGPSSYEQYF
-,TRBJ1-1,TRBV7-6,once,TGTGCCAGCAGCACTTTCCTCGAGAAGAGCACTGAAGCTTTCTTT,CASSTFLEKSTEAFF
-,TRBJ1-3,TRBV7-2,-,TGTGCCAGCAGCCTTGGATTCGGACAGATAGGAAACACCATATATTTT,CASSLGFGQIGNTIYF
-,TRBJ1-1,TRBV19,-,TGTGCCAGTAGTATAGGGAGCAGGGGCCTCAACACTGAAGCTTTCTTT,CASSIGSRGLNTEAFF
-,TRBJ1-3,TRBV7-2,-,TGTGCCAGCAGCTCCGCGTCCGGAAACACCATATATTTT,CASSSASGNTIYF
-,TRBJ1-3,TRBV11-3,once,TGTGCCAGCAGCTTGAGTCGGAACAGTCCTGGAAACACCATATATTTT,CASSLSRNSPGNTIYF